This T cell receptor beta chain originates from a study of T cell repertoires in cytomegalovirus infection. At the level of the study: A matching HLA type, together with CMV infection, was signaled by public TCR beta signatures. Study-wide results and caveats: There were carriers of CMV plus the relevant HLA, and cumulative public TCR beta family frequency identified them.

This clonotype was seen only a few times. The antigen is not known. TCRdb re-derived calls from the reads in MiXCR, one entry per CDR3 protein. Found here are tens of thousands of distinct CDR3 sequences, roughly 21% of them singletons; the top ten hold 60% to 75%. V was pared by 1 base and J by 3 bases, with 9 bases between. The V gene's germline CDR1 is MNHEY and CDR2 SMNVEV (reference sequence). This CDR3 region has 14 residues. The chain couples TRBV27 to TRBJ1-1, with TRBD1 as a possible D gene (5 bases). The TCR comes from a human donor in good health (CMV status not recorded). Some clones in this sample may be carry-over from other donors' samples. The sequences come from CD8+ T cells from cultured PBMCs, collected from culture after CMV antigen stimulation. Here the CDR3 DNA reads TGTGCCAGCAGTTTATTTAGGGGATACACTGAAGCTTTCTTT. It codes for CASSLFRGYTEAFF.